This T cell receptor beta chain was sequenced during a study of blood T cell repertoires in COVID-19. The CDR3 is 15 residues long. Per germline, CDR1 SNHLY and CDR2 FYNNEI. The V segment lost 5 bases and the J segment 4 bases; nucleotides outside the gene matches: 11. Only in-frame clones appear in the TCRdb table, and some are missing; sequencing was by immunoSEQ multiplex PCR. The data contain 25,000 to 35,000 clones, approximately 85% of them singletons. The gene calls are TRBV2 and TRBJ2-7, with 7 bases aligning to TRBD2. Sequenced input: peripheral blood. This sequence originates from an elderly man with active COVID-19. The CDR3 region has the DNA TGTGCCAGCAGTTGGGACTATTCGAGACATTACGAGCAGTACTTC. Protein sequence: CASSWDYSRHYEQYF.